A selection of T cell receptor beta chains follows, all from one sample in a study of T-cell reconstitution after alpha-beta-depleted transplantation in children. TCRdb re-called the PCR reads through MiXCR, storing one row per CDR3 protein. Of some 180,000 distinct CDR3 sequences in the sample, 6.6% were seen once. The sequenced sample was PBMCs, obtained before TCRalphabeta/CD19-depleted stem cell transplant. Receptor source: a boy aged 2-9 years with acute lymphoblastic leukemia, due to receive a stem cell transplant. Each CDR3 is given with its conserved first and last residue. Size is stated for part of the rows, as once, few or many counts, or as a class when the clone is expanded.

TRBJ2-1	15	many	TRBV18	CASSPSTGAYNEQFF
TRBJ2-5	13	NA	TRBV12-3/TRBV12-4	CASSPGQEETQYF
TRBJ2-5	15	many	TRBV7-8	CASSLVRAAPRTQYF
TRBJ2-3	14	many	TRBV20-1	CSAQGRWNTDTQYF
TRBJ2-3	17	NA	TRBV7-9	CASSSWETSGGTDTQYF
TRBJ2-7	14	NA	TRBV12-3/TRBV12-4	CASTHGGGVGEQYF
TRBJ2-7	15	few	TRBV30	CAWSDLPLGDREQYF
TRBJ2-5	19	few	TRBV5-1	CLSTPTDRDRGTQGETQYF
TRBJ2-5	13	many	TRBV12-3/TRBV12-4	CASSLGGEETQYF
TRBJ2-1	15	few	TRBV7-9	CASSPPTNSYNEQFF
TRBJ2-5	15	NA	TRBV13	CASSISGRSQETQYF
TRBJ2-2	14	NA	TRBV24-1	CATRSTAGSGELFF
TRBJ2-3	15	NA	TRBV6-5	CASSYVSGSTDTQYF
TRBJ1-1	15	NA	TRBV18	CASSPTQGADTEAFF
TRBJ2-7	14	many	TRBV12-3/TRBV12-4	CASSLGPPPYEQYF
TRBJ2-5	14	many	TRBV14	CASSQGGLQETQYF
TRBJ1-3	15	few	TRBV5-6	CASSKGRPSGNTIYF
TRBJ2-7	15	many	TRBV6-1	CASSEAPSGRDEQYF
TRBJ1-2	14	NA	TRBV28	CASSPQGAPYGYTF
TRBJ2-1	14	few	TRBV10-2	CAVPGLAIYNEQFF
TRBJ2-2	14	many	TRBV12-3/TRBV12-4	CASWGGRNTGELFF
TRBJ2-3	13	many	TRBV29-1	CSVGTSGTDTQYF
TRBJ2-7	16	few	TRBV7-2	CASSLGGGASSYEQYF
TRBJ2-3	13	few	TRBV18	CASSPTGTDTQYF
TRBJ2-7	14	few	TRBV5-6	CASTLAGGPYEQYF
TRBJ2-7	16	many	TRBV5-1	CASSLPGSGSPYEQYF
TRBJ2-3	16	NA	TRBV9	CASSVGFGGGTDTQYF
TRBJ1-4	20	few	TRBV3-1	CASSQEGMGWVFATNEKLFF
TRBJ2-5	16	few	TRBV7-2	CASSPRALGVQETQYF
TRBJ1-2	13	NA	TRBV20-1	CSAGGDSNYGYTF
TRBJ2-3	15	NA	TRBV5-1	CASSSGTGGPDTQYF
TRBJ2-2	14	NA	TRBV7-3	CASSLGGYTGELFF
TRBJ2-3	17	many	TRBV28	CASSSGLAGRYPDTQYF
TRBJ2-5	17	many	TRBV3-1	CASSQDQAHRVEETQYF
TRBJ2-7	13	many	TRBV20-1	CSSETGDSYEQYF
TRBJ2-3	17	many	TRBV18	CASSHPGLAGSRDTQYF
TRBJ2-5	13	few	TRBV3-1	CASSQSRGSIQYF
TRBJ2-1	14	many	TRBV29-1	CSVAPRTRTIEQFF
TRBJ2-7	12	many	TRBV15	CATSRASTEQYF
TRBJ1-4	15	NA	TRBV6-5	CASSYLGQGGEKLFF
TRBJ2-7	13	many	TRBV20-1	CSACILTSYEQYF
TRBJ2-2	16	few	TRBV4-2	CASSLTGRQGAGELFF
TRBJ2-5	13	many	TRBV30	CAWSVRGGETQYF
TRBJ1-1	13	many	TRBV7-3	CASSSGANTEAFF
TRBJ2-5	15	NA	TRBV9	CASSVGDQTRKTQYF
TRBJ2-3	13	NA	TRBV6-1	CASSFWATDTQYF
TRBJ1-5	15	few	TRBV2	CASSETGPLNQPQHF
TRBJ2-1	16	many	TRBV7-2	CASSPTDSVLDNEQFF
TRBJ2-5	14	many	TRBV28	CASSSYTSGETQYF
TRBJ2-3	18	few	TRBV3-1	CASSQGLAGGSSTDTQYF
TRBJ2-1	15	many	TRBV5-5	CASSLTRVPYNEQFF
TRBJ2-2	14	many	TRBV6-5	CASSYGLELGELFF
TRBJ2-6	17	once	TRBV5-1	CASRFESTTSGANVLTF